This TCR beta chain was captured in a study of long-term antiretroviral therapy in people with HIV. Study-level findings and limits: Records did not include ART adherence, viral resistance or therapy changes. Diversity rose after ART but stayed below transplant donor controls.

Version v3.0 of the immunoSEQ assay ran at survey level. Using immunoSEQ multiplex PCR, the repertoire was profiled, and TCRdb retains in-frame clones only, with some absent. Among roughly 38,000 clones listed, about 80% were seen once. The CDR3 runs 16 residues. Per the germline V gene, CDR1 is SEHNR and CDR2 is FQNEAQ (reference sequence). Trimming cost V 0 bases and J 6 bases; bases outside gene matches: 3. From each donor, at least one pre-ART PBMC sample and at least two post-ART PBMC samples were obtained. Points on this clone: Its antigen is not known.

This material consisted of unsorted PBMCs, taken 3.4 years after starting antiretroviral therapy. This receptor was obtained from a man aged 25-45 years with HIV. The V gene is TRBV7-9, the J gene TRBJ2-2; 11 bases are shared with TRBD1. CDR3 in amino acids: CASSLALGQGAGELFF. The CDR3 DNA sequence: TGTGCCAGCAGCTTAGCCCTGGGACAGGGGGCCGGGGAGCTGTTTTTT.